This T cell receptor beta chain was sequenced for a study of cytomegalovirus exposure and HLA in healthy donors. PCR used 60 Vbeta primers and 13 Jbeta primers. Clones were read by immunoSEQ multiplex PCR, and TCRdb kept only the in-frame ones, dropping some. The sample has 200,000 to 250,000 clones; roughly 91% are singletons. The CDR3 covers 12 residues. V trimming: 6 bases; J trimming: 10 bases; junction bases outside the gene matches: 7. Germline CDR1 MNHEY, CDR2 SVGAGI. V gene TRBV6-5 combines with J gene TRBJ1-2; 8 nucleotides line up with TRBD1. The receptor's source is a woman aged 18-29 years in good health and CMV-seronegative. Sequencing input: PBMCs. The CDR3 coding sequence is TGTGCCAGCAGCACAGGGGGGCGCATCTACACCTTC. Translating gives CASSTGGRIYTF.